Reported below is one T cell receptor (beta chain). This specimen comes from a study of blood T cell repertoires in COVID-19. For the study at large: Spain, Italy and the United States supplied samples that represented acute and convalescent COVID-19. T cells, B-cell-depleted T cells, or PBMCs provided the cDNA or gDNA that served as material.

The protocol was immunoSEQ multiplex PCR, while the TCRdb copy is restricted to in-frame clones and leaves out a portion. The repertoire has around 300,000 clones, about nine tenths of them found once; the top ten carry 2% to 2.5%. CDR1 is LGHDT, CDR2 YNNKEL, per germline (reference sequence). V lost 2 bases to trimming and J lost 2 bases; unmatched junction nucleotides: 7. This CDR3 has 16 residues. Sequencing input: peripheral blood. This receptor was identified in a woman aged 25 to 39 with COVID-19, enrolled during active disease. This rearrangement joins TRBV3-1 (or the pseudogene TRBV3-2) to TRBJ2-7, with 9 bases that match TRBD2. CDR3 nucleotide sequence: TGTGCCAGCAGCCAACTAGGGCTAGCGGGGACCTACGAGCAGTACTTC. The encoded protein is CASSQLGLAGTYEQYF.